This entry is about one T cell receptor beta chain. The antigen remains undetermined. This table comes from immunoSEQ multiplex PCR, and its TCRdb copy is limited to in-frame clones, with some not included. The table lists about 240,000 clones, approximately 86% of them singletons. The record originates from a study of cytomegalovirus exposure and HLA in healthy donors. Study-wide findings and caveats: For cytomegalovirus status, the classifier reportedly gave diagnoses with high specificity and sensitivity. Clusters of TCRs from the first cohort tended to co-occur in the approximately 130 validation repertoires (as a later analysis found).

Trimming took off 7 bases at V and 0 bases at J, with 19 bases between the two ends. This CDR3 is built from 17 residues. The germline CDR1 and CDR2 sequences are MDHEN and SYDVKM. The sequence was collected from a woman younger than 45 in good health and CMV-seropositive. V usage is TRBV28 and J usage is TRBJ1-3; weak D call: TRBD1 (5 bases). Sample: PBMCs. Written as DNA, the CDR3 is TGTGCCAGCACTTCAGGCGGGGGTTCTAGCTCTGGAAACACCATATATTTT. Its protein product is CASTSGGGSSSGNTIYF. The whole variable domain, filled in from reference TRBV28 and TRBJ1-3, reads DVKVTQSSRYLVKRTGEKVFLECVQDMDHENMFWYRQDPGLGLRLIYFSYDVKMKEKGDIPEGYSVSREKKERFSLILESASTNQTSMYLCASTSGGGSSSGNTIYFGEGSWLTVV.